Presented here are 18 T cell receptor beta chains from one specimen sequenced in a study of shared clonotypes between healthy human individuals. Assay used: immunoSEQ multiplex PCR; TCRdb lists only in-frame clones, some missing. The sample lists some 980,000 clones; over 75% were seen once. Material: memory CD4+ T cells sorted from blood. Subset defined: CD45RA-negative fraction. These receptors all stem from a man aged 18 to 30 in good health.

The V gene is TRBV7-2, the J gene TRBJ2-5; D may be TRBD1 (5 bases). The DNA end lines up better with TRBJ2-7; the J call may be wrong. Germline CDR1 reads SGHTA; CDR2 reads FQGNSA. The CDR3 runs 13 residues. The CDR3 DNA reads TGTGCCAGCAGCTCGCAGGGTTCCTACGAGCAGTACTTC. Encoded protein: CASSSQGSYEQYF.

Worth noting for this clone: The same CDR3 arises from other DNA sequences in this sample as well. The gene calls are TRBV30 and TRBJ1-3; no clear D. Germline V CDR1 and CDR2: GTSNPN, SVGIG (reference sequence). Trimming stripped 2 bases from V and 2 bases from J, with 7 bases between. The CDR3 covers 13 residues. This CDR3 is CAWSRGTGNTIYF. In nucleotides, the CDR3 is TGTGCCTGGAGTCGGGGAACTGGAAACACCATATATTTT.

The CDR3 DNA reads as TGTGCCAGCAGCTTAGTAGGGGGAATTAATGAAAAACTGTTTTTT. This codes for CASSLVGGINEKLFF. This rearrangement joins TRBV7-2 to TRBJ1-4; D might be TRBD1 (6 bases). Germline loops: CDR1 SGHTA, CDR2 FQGNSA. V was trimmed by 1 base and J by 4 bases, leaving 10 bases between them. This CDR3 region has 15 residues.

The chain combines TRBV5-1 with TRBJ1-1; D possibly corresponds to TRBD1 (6 bases). CDR3 size: 14 residues. Trimming left V 3 bases short and J 4 bases short, with 13 bases between. In germline, CDR1 is SGHRS, CDR2 YFSETQ. The CDR3 here is CASSWQGTATEAFF. The DNA for the CDR3 is TGCGCCAGCAGCTGGCAGGGGACGGCCACTGAAGCTTTCTTT.

This clone was seen a few times. This sequence joins TRBV19 and TRBJ1-5; D perhaps matches TRBD1 (5 bases). V was clipped by 5 bases and J by 5 bases, with 16 bases between them. From germline, CDR1 is LNHDA and CDR2 SQIVND (reference sequence). The CDR3 is 15 amino acids. This chain's CDR3 is CASSSGDGRYQPQHF. CDR3 bases: TGTGCCAGTAGTTCGGGGGACGGTAGGTATCAGCCCCAGCATTTT.

This chain joins TRBV6-5 and TRBJ1-1; 7 bases line up with TRBD1. Germline CDR1 reads MNHEY; CDR2 reads SVGAGI. The CDR3 covers 14 residues. Unmatched junction bases numbered 3, after V lost 2 bases and J lost 3 bases. The CDR3 DNA sequence: TGTGCCAGCAGTTACGACAGGGAGGACACTGAAGCTTTCTTT. It codes for CASSYDREDTEAFF.

J is TRBJ2-3 and V is TRBV5-1, with D unresolved. With 5 bases removed from V and 2 bases from J, the gap between germline ends came to 9 bases. This CDR3 region has 13 residues. Germline V CDR1 and CDR2: SGHRS, YFSETQ. The CDR3 protein is CASSESNTDTQYF. The DNA for the CDR3 is TGCGCCAGCAGTGAAAGTAACACAGATACGCAGTATTTT.

V and J are TRBV7-9 and TRBJ2-3; D could derive from TRBD1 or TRBD2 (5 bases each). Trimming removed 5 bases at V and 6 bases at J, with 21 bases between. The CDR3 has 16 residues. Germline V CDR1 and CDR2: SEHNR, FQNEAQ (reference sequence). The CDR3: CASSEGTSGNSDTQYF. DNA for the CDR3: TGTGCCAGCAGCGAGGGGACGTCGGGGAATTCGGATACGCAGTATTTT.

V is TRBV28 and J is TRBJ2-3; 9 nucleotides align to TRBD2. V lost 6 bases to trimming and J lost 0 bases; unmatched junction nucleotides: 10. The CDR3 is 17 residues long. CDR1 is MDHEN and CDR2 is SYDVKM in the germline V gene. This chain's CDR3 is CASRSPLLAGSTDTQYF. The CDR3 DNA reads TGTGCCAGCAGATCCCCCTTGCTAGCGGGGAGCACAGATACGCAGTATTTT.

The chain employs TRBV5-1 and TRBJ2-7, with TRBD2 as a possible D gene (6 bases). The V and J ends lost 0 bases and 3 bases respectively, with 13 bases between them. The CDR3 length is 15 residues. In germline, CDR1 is SGHRS, CDR2 YFSETQ. The CDR3 reads CASSLDPGDFYEQYF. DNA of the CDR3: TGCGCCAGCAGCTTGGACCCGGGGGACTTCTACGAGCAGTACTTC.

The chain has TRBV6-6 and TRBJ2-1, with 10 bases matching TRBD1. J gave up 5 bases and V 4 bases, and 5 bases lay outside the gene matches. CDR1 and CDR2 from the germline V gene are MNHNY and SVGAGI (reference sequence). The CDR3 has 15 amino acids. In DNA, the CDR3 is TGTGCCAGCAGTTCCCCCGGGACAGGGGACAATGAGCAGTTCTTC. This translates into CASSSPGTGDNEQFF.

The rearrangement joins TRBV5-1 to TRBJ2-1, with a tentative D call TRBD2 (6 bases). The CDR3 covers 16 residues. V lost 0 bases to trimming and J lost 0 bases, with 10 bases between them. Germline lookup yields CDR1 SGHRS and CDR2 YFSETQ. The CDR3 bases are TGCGCCAGCAGCTTGGATATCGGGAGCTCCTACAATGAGCAGTTCTTC. It encodes CASSLDIGSSYNEQFF.

The chain is built from TRBV7-9 and TRBJ2-1, with 7 bases fitting TRBD2. The trim removed 2 bases at V and 6 bases at J, leaving 13 bases unmatched. This CDR3 has 17 residues. Germline V gene data show CDR1 as SEHNR and CDR2 as FQNEAQ (reference sequence). The CDR3 bases are TGTGCCAGCAGCTTAACGTTTGGCGGGAGAGAGATCAATGAGCAGTTCTTC. Encoded protein: CASSLTFGGREINEQFF.

V and J are TRBV28 and TRBJ1-6; 10 bases align to TRBD1. This CDR3 is built from 15 residues. The V and J ends lost 8 bases and 9 bases, in that order; junction bases with no gene match: 10. Germline V gene lookup returns CDR1 MDHEN and CDR2 SYDVKM. The CDR3 loop reads CASGRADRGFSPLHF. The CDR3 nucleotides are TGTGCCAGCGGAAGAGCGGACAGGGGGTTTTCACCCCTCCACTTT. The variable domain in full, completed from reference TRBV28 and TRBJ1-6, reads DVKVTQSSRYLVKRTGEKVFLECVQDMDHENMFWYRQDPGLGLRLIYFSYDVKMKEKGDIPEGYSVSREKKERFSLILESASTNQTSMYLCASGRADRGFSPLHFGNGTRLTVT.

This sequence joins TRBV7-9 and TRBJ1-6, with TRBD1 matching 8 bases. The CDR3 has 17 amino acids. Germline CDR1 and CDR2: SEHNR and FQNEAQ (reference sequence). The V and J ends lost 5 bases and 7 bases, in that order; junction bases with no gene match: 13. Written as DNA, the CDR3 is TGTGCCAGCAGCGGACTGAGCGGGACAGGCGGCAATTCACCCCTCCACTTT. This encodes CASSGLSGTGGNSPLHF.

The chain uses TRBV5-6 and TRBJ2-7; D possibly corresponds to TRBD1 (5 bases). Germline-derived CDR1 and CDR2 are SGHDT and YYEEEE. This CDR3 region has 13 residues. The V gene lost 3 bases and the J gene lost 9 bases, with 16 bases spanning the gap. CDR3 sequence: CASSSRMPQGQYF. CDR3 DNA: TGTGCCAGCAGCTCTCGGATGCCTCAGGGGCAGTACTTC.

The rearrangement links TRBV6-4 to TRBJ2-3, with D possibly matching TRBD1 (6 bases). Germline assignment: CDR1 MRHNA and CDR2 SNTAGT. V dropped 5 bases and J dropped 12 bases, with 24 bases sitting between them. This CDR3 comprises 15 residues. The CDR3 DNA reads as TGTGCCAGCAGTAGCAACGCCCTTGGGGACATCAGTCAGTATTTT. This sequence encodes CASSSNALGDISQYF.

The V gene is TRBV9, the J gene TRBJ2-7; unclear D gene. The germline V gene encodes CDR1 SGDLS and CDR2 YYNGEE. Trimming took 0 bases from V and 3 from J, leaving 7 bases between them. The CDR3 contains 13 residues. CDR3 nucleotide sequence: TGTGCCAGCAGCGTAGTGGGCGGCTACGAGCAGTACTTC. This codes for CASSVVGGYEQYF.